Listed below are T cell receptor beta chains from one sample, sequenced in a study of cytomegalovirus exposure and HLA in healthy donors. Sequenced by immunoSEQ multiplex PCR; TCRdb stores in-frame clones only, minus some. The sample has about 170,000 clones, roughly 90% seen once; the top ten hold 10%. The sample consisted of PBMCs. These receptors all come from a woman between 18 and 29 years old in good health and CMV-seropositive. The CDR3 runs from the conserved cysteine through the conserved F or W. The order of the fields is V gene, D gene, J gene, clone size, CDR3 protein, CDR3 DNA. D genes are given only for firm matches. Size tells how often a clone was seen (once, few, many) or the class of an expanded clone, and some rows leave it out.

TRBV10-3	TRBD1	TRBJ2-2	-	CAISAGQGSTGELFF	TGTGCCATCAGTGCTGGACAGGGAAGTACCGGGGAGCTGTTTTTT
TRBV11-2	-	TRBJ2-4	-	CASSLGRRDIQYF	TGTGCCAGCAGCTTAGGACGCCGGGACATTCAGTACTTC
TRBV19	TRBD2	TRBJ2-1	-	CASSSTAGTSGSDEQFF	TGTGCCAGTAGTTCAACAGCCGGGACTAGCGGGAGTGATGAGCAGTTCTTC
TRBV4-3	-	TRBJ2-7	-	CASSQERYSAYYEQYF	TGCGCCAGCAGCCAAGAACGGTATAGCGCTTACTACGAGCAGTACTTC
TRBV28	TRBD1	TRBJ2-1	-	CASSLDRGDEQFF	TGTGCCAGCAGTTTAGACAGGGGCGATGAGCAGTTCTTC
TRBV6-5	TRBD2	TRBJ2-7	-	CASSYSSSGLAYEQYF	TGTGCCAGCAGTTACTCATCCTCGGGACTAGCTTACGAGCAGTACTTC
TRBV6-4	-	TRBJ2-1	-	CASAGTHSYNEQFF	TGTGCCAGTGCCGGGACTCACTCCTACAATGAGCAGTTCTTC
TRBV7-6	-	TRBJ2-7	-	CASSSQANSYEQYF	TGTGCCAGCAGCTCTCAGGCTAACTCCTACGAGCAGTACTTC
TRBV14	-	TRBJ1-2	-	CASSSEAGKGYTF	TGTGCCAGCAGCTCCGAAGCAGGGAAGGGCTACACCTTC
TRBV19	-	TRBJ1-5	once	CASSIPGLGNQPQHF	TGTGCCAGTAGTATACCGGGTCTGGGCAATCAGCCCCAGCATTTT
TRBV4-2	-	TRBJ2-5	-	CASSQGPGRETQYF	TGTGCCAGCAGCCAAGGACCAGGGAGGGAGACCCAGTACTTC
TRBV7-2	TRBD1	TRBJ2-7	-	CASSFRDSPGHYEQYF	TGTGCCAGCAGCTTCCGGGACAGCCCAGGTCACTACGAGCAGTACTTC
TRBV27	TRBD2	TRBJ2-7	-	CASSGHGASGSYEQYF	TGTGCCAGCAGTGGCCATGGGGCTAGCGGATCCTACGAGCAGTACTTC
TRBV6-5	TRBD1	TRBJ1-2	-	CASMGRGQSNYGYTF	TGTGCCAGCATGGGCAGGGGGCAGTCCAACTATGGCTACACCTTC
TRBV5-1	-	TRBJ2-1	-	CASSPSPGANNEQFF	TGCGCCAGCAGCCCCTCTCCGGGAGCGAACAATGAGCAGTTCTTC
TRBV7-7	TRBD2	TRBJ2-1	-	CASSMTSGRAFNEQFF	TGTGCTAGCAGCATGACTAGCGGGAGGGCCTTCAATGAGCAGTTCTTC
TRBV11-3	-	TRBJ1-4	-	CASSQTSNRVVNEKLFF	TGTGCCAGCAGCCAGACAAGCAACAGGGTCGTTAATGAAAAACTGTTTTTT
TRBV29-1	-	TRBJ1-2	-	CSVEDATKSNYGYTF	TGCAGCGTTGAAGACGCGACAAAATCTAACTATGGCTACACCTTC
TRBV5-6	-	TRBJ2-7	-	CASSLLVRQTRTHSYEQYF	TGTGCCAGCAGCCTCTTGGTGCGGCAAACCCGAACACACTCCTACGAGCAGTACTTC
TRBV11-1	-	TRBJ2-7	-	CASSLAYRSTEGGYEQYF	TGTGCCAGCAGCTTAGCGTATCGGAGCACAGAGGGTGGGTACGAGCAGTACTTC
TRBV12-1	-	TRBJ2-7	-	CASSFYTGVRNEQYF	TGTGCCAGCAGCTTTTATACGGGAGTGAGGAACGAGCAGTACTTC
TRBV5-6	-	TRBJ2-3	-	CASSRAALTDTQYF	TGTGCCAGCAGCAGAGCGGCCCTCACAGATACGCAGTATTTT
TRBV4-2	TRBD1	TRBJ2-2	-	CASSQGTGGNTGELFF	TGTGCCAGCAGCCAGGGGACAGGGGGGAACACCGGGGAGCTGTTTTTT
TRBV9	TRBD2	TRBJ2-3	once	CASSWTSGTTDTQYF	TGTGCCAGCAGCTGGACTAGCGGCACCACAGATACGCAGTATTTT
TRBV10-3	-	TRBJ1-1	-	CAISESEGPNTEAFF	TGTGCCATCAGTGAGTCGGAGGGGCCCAACACTGAAGCTTTCTTT
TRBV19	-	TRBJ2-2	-	CASSKAVLNTGELFF	TGTGCCAGTAGTAAAGCGGTACTGAACACCGGGGAGCTGTTTTTT
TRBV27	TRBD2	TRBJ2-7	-	CASRPIAGDEQYF	TGTGCCAGCAGACCGATAGCGGGAGACGAGCAGTACTTC
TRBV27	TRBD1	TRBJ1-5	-	CASSLSSGGKPQHF	TGTGCCAGCAGTTTATCCTCAGGGGGTAAGCCCCAGCATTTT
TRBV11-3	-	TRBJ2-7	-	CASSLGEGESAEQYF	TGTGCCAGCAGCTTAGGGGAGGGGGAATCGGCCGAGCAGTACTTC